This T cell receptor beta chain emerged from a study of blood T cells in healthy people across ages. Next came a second PCR, run for about 6 to 12 cycles, which used a sample-barcoded 5' primer along with a J-beta primer mix. In TCRdb, the 5' RACE reads were re-called with MiXCR into one record per CDR3 protein. The sample holds 600,000 to 1,000,000 distinct CDR3 sequences, 58% seen once. The TCR comes from a man in his thirties or forties in good health. Source material: blood.

CDR3 sequence (DNA): TGTGCCAGCAGCTTAAGGGTAAGGGGGCACCAGTCCGAGCAGTACTTC. It is translated as CASSLRVRGHQSEQYF. The V and J genes are TRBV7-2 and TRBJ2-7, with 7 bases fitting TRBD1. J lost 6 bases, V lost 2 bases, and 13 bases had no gene match. Germline CDR1 is SGHTA and CDR2 is FQGNSA. This CDR3 region has 16 residues.